This T cell receptor (beta chain) was found in a study of blood T cell repertoires in COVID-19. Profiled with immunoSEQ multiplex PCR; TCRdb holds only in-frame clones, not every one. The profile shows 200,000 or so clones, roughly 90% of them singletons. Germline values: CDR1 KGHDR, CDR2 SFDVKD. CDR3 size: 14 residues. V shed 3 bases and J shed 6 bases, with 10 bases lying between them. The TCR was taken from a woman in her forties with acute COVID-19. This chain links TRBV24-1 with TRBJ2-2, with a possible D match to TRBD1 (5 bases). Material: PBMCs or T cells enriched from blood (not recorded which). The chain's CDR3 is CATSDARVAGELFF. CDR3 sequence (DNA): TGTGCCACCAGTGATGCCAGGGTTGCCGGGGAGCTGTTTTTT.